This T cell receptor (beta chain) emerged from a study of neurological immune-mediated disorders. CDR3 size: 13 residues. Germline CDR1 ENHRY, CDR2 SYGVKD. The ends lost 6 bases at V and 4 bases at J; junction bases unmatched: 4. This clonotype came up many times. It was by 5'RACE with 10-nucleotide random UMIs that the cDNA was made. TCRdb re-called the 5' RACE reads with MiXCR, one entry per CDR3 protein. The table records around 83,000 distinct CDR3 sequences, 13% to 15% of them present only once. This receptor was obtained from a woman aged 50 to 60 in good health. The rearrangement uses TRBV10-3 and TRBJ2-5, with TRBD1 matching 8 bases. Sequencing was done on a sample of PBMCs. The CDR3 DNA is TGTGCCATCAGAGGACAGGGTGGAGAGACCCAGTACTTC. Translated, it gives CAIRGQGGETQYF.